The 30 T cell receptor beta chains reported below all come from one sample, sequenced in a study of early T cells in non-severe SARS-CoV-2 infection. TCRdb recomputed calls from the 5' RACE reads with MiXCR, one row per CDR3 protein. The table lists approximately 42,000 distinct CDR3 sequences, 6.1% of them singletons, with approximately 13% in the top ten. The sample was whole blood. These receptors originate from an adult who was a healthcare worker with PCR-confirmed SARS-CoV-2 infection or an uninfected control (not recorded which).

The genes are TRBV7-6 and TRBJ2-2, with D unresolved. Trimming removed 4 bases at V and 0 bases at J, with 6 bases between. Germline loops: CDR1 SGHVS, CDR2 FNYEAQ. The CDR3 runs 14 residues. The CDR3 DNA is TGTGCCAGCAGCTCAATTCCGAACACCGGGGAGCTGTTTTTT. Translating it yields CASSSIPNTGELFF.

The chain carries TRBV3-1 and TRBJ2-1; D possibly uses TRBD1 or TRBD2 (5 bases each). CDR1 and CDR2 from the germline V gene are LGHDT and YNNKEL (reference sequence). This CDR3 has 17 residues. Trimming left V 0 bases short and J 3 bases short, with 15 bases between. CDR3 protein: CASSQDGTEIFYNEQFF. CDR3 in DNA: TGTGCCAGCAGCCAAGACGGGACGGAAATATTCTACAATGAGCAGTTCTTC.

This rearrangement joins TRBV10-3 to TRBJ2-3; 8 nucleotides agree with TRBD1. Germline CDR1 and CDR2: ENHRY and SYGVKD. The CDR3 spans 14 residues. The V and J ends lost 6 bases and 6 bases, in that order; junction bases with no gene match: 8. The DNA for the CDR3 is TGTGCCATCAGCCCCAGGGGGCTTGATGATACGCAGTATTTT. As protein: CAISPRGLDDTQYF.

This rearrangement joins TRBV20-1 to TRBJ2-7, with 8 bases that match TRBD2. This CDR3 spans 13 amino acids. V gave up 6 bases and J gave up 6 bases; unmatched junction bases: 10. Germline V gene data show CDR1 as DFQATT and CDR2 as SNEGSKA (reference sequence). The CDR3 region is CSAPWAGGGEQYF. The CDR3, as DNA: TGCAGTGCCCCATGGGCGGGGGGAGGCGAGCAGTACTTC.

The rearrangement joins TRBV9 to TRBJ2-1, with no clear D. The germline V gene has CDR1 SGDLS and CDR2 YYNGEE. V shed 4 bases and J shed 1 base, with 18 bases lying between them. CDR3 length equals 17 residues. CDR3 region: CASSIRTDTSSYNEQFF. DNA for the CDR3: TGTGCCAGCAGCATCCGGACCGATACTTCATCCTACAATGAGCAGTTCTTC.

This sequence joins TRBV27 and TRBJ1-1; TRBD1 agrees at 9 bases. The junction had 6 bases not matched to a gene; V was cut back by 5 bases and J by 5 bases. The germline CDR1 and CDR2 sequences are MNHEY and SMNVEV (reference sequence). The CDR3 totals 14 residues. The CDR3 here is CASSTGQGRTEAFF. DNA of the CDR3: TGTGCCAGCAGTACCGGACAGGGGAGGACTGAAGCTTTCTTT.

This clonotype was recorded many times. The chain combines TRBV6-5 with TRBJ1-2, with 7 bases fitting TRBD1. The CDR3 contains 17 residues. V lost 6 bases to trimming and J lost 3 bases; unmatched junction nucleotides: 16. Germline V gene lookup returns CDR1 MNHEY and CDR2 SVGAGI. The DNA of the CDR3 is TGTGCCAGCAGACACCCGGCGGCCTTAGGGGGCGACTATGGCTACACCTTC. Protein product: CASRHPAALGGDYGYTF.

This clonotype was seen only a few times. The genes are TRBV5-1 and TRBJ2-3; the match to TRBD2 covers 12 bases. The CDR3 runs 17 residues. V lost 4 bases, J lost 4 bases, and 10 bases stayed unmatched. Germline CDR1 reads SGHRS; CDR2 reads YFSETQ. The CDR3 region has the DNA TGCGCCAGCAGCCTCCTCTCGACTAGCGGGGGCGCAGATACGCAGTATTTT. Translation gives CASSLLSTSGGADTQYF.

This clonotype was found a few times. The chain employs TRBV29-1 and TRBJ2-1; possibly TRBD1 or TRBD2 for D (5 bases each). CDR3 length equals 10 residues. V was pared by 6 bases and J by 8 bases, with 8 bases between. Germline V gene data show CDR1 as SQVTM and CDR2 as ANQGSEA. The CDR3 DNA reads as TGCAGCGTCGGGGCCGATGAGCAGTTCTTC. Its translation is CSVGADEQFF.

The chain uses TRBV25-1 and TRBJ1-1, with D tentatively TRBD1 (5 bases). The CDR3 is 13 amino acids. The germline V and J ends were trimmed by 7 bases and 7 bases, with 16 bases remaining between them. From germline, CDR1 is MGHDK and CDR2 SYGVNS. The CDR3 loop is CASTPGPAGEAFF. CDR3 sequence (DNA): TGTGCCAGCACCCCGGGGCCGGCGGGTGAAGCTTTCTTT.

Only a few counts were recorded for this clonotype. The chain recombines TRBV5-8 with TRBJ2-1; no reliable D call. V lost 4 bases to trimming and J lost 12 bases, with 11 bases between them. CDR3 length: 11 residues. Germline-derived CDR1 and CDR2 are SGHTS and YDEGEE. The CDR3 DNA sequence: TGTGCCAGCAGCGGCGCTTTGGGGCAGTTCTTC. Translated, it gives CASSGALGQFF.

This clonotype has just a few counts. The chain combines TRBV7-2 with TRBJ2-3; no clear D. The CDR3 sequence is 13 residues long. The V end lost 4 bases, the J end lost 5 bases, and 10 bases lay between the germline ends. Germline assignment: CDR1 SGHTA and CDR2 FQGNSA. This CDR3 is CASSSEVRDTQYF. The CDR3 region has the DNA TGTGCCAGCAGCTCAGAGGTCAGAGATACGCAGTATTTT.

At least ten counts were recorded for this clonotype. This chain connects TRBV29-1 to TRBJ1-1; no definite D call. The germline gives CDR1 SQVTM, CDR2 ANQGSEA. V dropped 7 bases and J dropped 4 bases, with 10 bases sitting between them. The CDR3 extends over 11 amino acids. The CDR3 loop is CSATRGTEAFF. CDR3 nucleotide sequence: TGCAGCGCTACACGTGGCACTGAAGCTTTCTTT. Based on the CDR3 plus reference TRBV29-1 and TRBJ1-1, the full variable domain is SAVISQKPSRDICQRGTSLTIQCQVDSQVTMMFWYRQQPGQSLTLIATANQGSEATYESGFVIDKFPISRPNLTFSTLTVSNMSPEDSSIYLCSATRGTEAFFGQGTRLTVV.

This clonotype occurred many times. This chain links TRBV6-1 with TRBJ1-5; the D is unclear. Trimming left V 2 bases short and J 9 bases short, with 11 bases between. Per the germline V gene, CDR1 is MNHNS and CDR2 is SASEGT. The length of the CDR3 is 13 residues. CDR3 bases: TGTGCCAGCAGTGAAAACAGTCGCGGGCCCCAGCATTTT. Protein sequence: CASSENSRGPQHF.

This clonotype was counted ten times or more. The chain combines TRBV20-1 with TRBJ1-1; 11 bases agree with TRBD1. The CDR3 spans 15 residues. CDR1 and CDR2 from the germline V gene are DFQATT and SNEGSKA (reference sequence). V lost 4 bases to trimming and J lost 5 bases; unmatched junction nucleotides: 9. Here the CDR3 DNA reads TGCAGTGCTAAGGAACCCGGGACAGGGGGAACTGAAGCTTTCTTT. It is translated as CSAKEPGTGGTEAFF.

The gene calls are TRBV20-1 and TRBJ2-2; 11 positions match TRBD2. The germline CDR1 and CDR2 sequences are DFQATT and SNEGSKA (reference sequence). The trim removed 4 bases at V and 3 bases at J, leaving 4 bases unmatched. The CDR3 totals 15 residues. CDR3 region: CSAITSGGHTGELFF. CDR3 DNA sequence: TGCAGTGCTATTACTAGCGGGGGACACACCGGGGAGCTGTTTTTT.

The rearrangement uses TRBV24-1 and TRBJ2-4; 7 nucleotides align to TRBD1. This CDR3 has 13 amino acids. Germline CDR1 reads KGHDR; CDR2 reads SFDVKD. Here the CDR3 reads CATEGASKNIQYF. CDR3 sequence (DNA): TGTGCAACCGAGGGGGCTTCCAAAAACATTCAGTACTTC.

Only a few counts were recorded for this clonotype. The V call is TRBV20-1, the J call TRBJ2-5, with D tentatively TRBD2 (5 bases). CDR1 is DFQATT and CDR2 is SNEGSKA in the germline V gene (reference sequence). V was clipped by 6 bases and J by 4 bases, with 30 bases between them. The CDR3 has 18 residues. This CDR3 is CSATRPIPLPLEGETQYF. CDR3 DNA sequence: TGCAGTGCCACCCGACCGATCCCCCTGCCACTAGAAGGAGAGACCCAGTACTTC.

This clonotype was seen only a few times. This chain connects TRBV11-2 to TRBJ2-7; D is unclear. This CDR3 comprises 11 residues. Trimming took off 2 bases at V and 7 bases at J, with 6 bases between the two ends. The germline V gene encodes CDR1 SGHAT and CDR2 FQNNGV. DNA of the CDR3: TGTGCCAGCAGCTTAATGGGAGAGCAGTACTTC. Encoded protein: CASSLMGEQYF.

Here the CDR3 reads CASSYQVEETQYF. For the CDR3, the DNA is TGTGCCAGCAGTTACCAGGTGGAAGAGACCCAGTACTTC. This chain connects TRBV6-6 to TRBJ2-5; D not resolved. Trimming took 2 bases from V and 3 from J, leaving 7 bases between them. The CDR3 runs to 13 residues. Germline V gene lookup returns CDR1 MNHNY and CDR2 SVGAGI (reference sequence).

At least ten counts were recorded for this clonotype. The chain has TRBV27 and TRBJ1-1; D not certain. Trimming removed 6 bases at V and 0 bases at J, with 8 bases between. Germline V gives CDR1 MNHEY, CDR2 SMNVEV (reference sequence). The CDR3 sequence is 13 residues long. CDR3 sequence reads: CASSRSLNTEAFF. The CDR3 DNA reads TGTGCCAGCAGCCGAAGCTTGAACACTGAAGCTTTCTTT.

This clonotype turned up a few times. A much larger clone lies one base from this, so it may be a read error. The V and J genes are TRBV20-1 and TRBJ2-7, with D possibly TRBD2 on 5 matching bases. The ends were cut back, 5 bases at V and 0 bases at J, with 11 bases in the middle. The CDR3 extends over 13 amino acids. The V gene's germline CDR1 is DFQATT and CDR2 SNEGSKA (reference sequence). Here the CDR3 DNA reads TGCAGTGCTTGTAGGGAGAGCTCCTACGAGCAGTACTTC. It yields the protein CSACRESSYEQYF.

The chain joins TRBV10-3 to TRBJ2-7; D unclear. Germline values: CDR1 ENHRY, CDR2 SYGVKD. The CDR3 length is 15 residues. V was cut by 2 bases and J by 1 base, with 12 bases left in between. CDR3 coding DNA: TGTGCCATCAGTGAGCCTTGGACGGAATCCTACGAGCAGTACTTC. As protein: CAISEPWTESYEQYF.

This clonotype has a handful of counts. The V and J genes are TRBV24-1 and TRBJ2-2, with D possibly matching TRBD1 (6 bases). This CDR3 spans 16 amino acids. CDR1 and CDR2 from the germline V gene are KGHDR and SFDVKD. V was trimmed by 4 bases and J by 0 bases, leaving 11 bases between them. CDR3 protein: CATSEATGANTGELFF. CDR3 DNA: TGTGCCACCAGTGAAGCGACAGGTGCGAACACCGGGGAGCTGTTTTTT.

This clonotype was observed at least ten times. The chain is built from TRBV28 and TRBJ1-2; D call uncertain. This CDR3 spans 14 amino acids. Germline values: CDR1 MDHEN, CDR2 SYDVKM. V lost 3 bases to trimming and J lost 4 bases, with 12 bases between them. CDR3 amino acids: CASSLGPLGYGYTF. CDR3 in DNA: TGTGCCAGCAGTTTGGGTCCATTGGGCTATGGCTACACCTTC.

A few counts support this clonotype. This chain joins TRBV12-3 or TRBV12-4 and TRBJ2-5; D assignment may be TRBD1 or TRBD2 (5 bases each). V lost 4 bases and J lost 5, with 14 bases in between. This CDR3 spans 14 amino acids. The DNA for the CDR3 is TGTGCCAGCAGTTCGACAAATTGGGGGGAGACCCAGTACTTC. It encodes CASSSTNWGETQYF.

This clonotype was seen at least ten times. The CDR3 DNA follows: TGTGCCTGGAGTGGGGGCCCCCGGACAGGAAGAATTTCACCCCTCCACTTT. Protein: CAWSGGPRTGRISPLHF. The chain employs TRBV30 and TRBJ1-6; 7 bases agree with TRBD1. The CDR3 loop spans 17 amino acids. Germline CDR1 and CDR2: GTSNPN and SVGIG (reference sequence). The junction had 15 bases not matched to a gene; V was cut back by 1 base and J by 9 bases.

This clonotype came up many times. V gene TRBV3-1 combines with J gene TRBJ2-5; 7 bases align to TRBD2. The CDR3 runs 15 residues. CDR1 LGHDT and CDR2 YNNKEL come from the germline V gene (reference sequence). The ends lost 5 bases at V and 5 bases at J; junction bases unmatched: 11. In DNA form, the CDR3 reads TGTGCCAGCAGCTCTAGCGGCCGCCCGGAGGAGACCCAGTACTTC. Translating gives CASSSSGRPEETQYF.

This clonotype was recorded a few times. The DNA for the CDR3 is TGCGCCAGCAAAAGCGGGGGCAACACCGGGGAGCTGTTTTTT. It encodes CASKSGGNTGELFF. The genes are TRBV5-1 and TRBJ2-2; 8 bases agree with TRBD2. The germline V gene has CDR1 SGHRS and CDR2 YFSETQ. V lost 6 bases, J lost 2 bases, and 3 bases stayed unmatched. The CDR3 totals 14 residues.

This clonotype has a handful of counts. The rearrangement joins TRBV28 to TRBJ1-5, with 8 bases identical to TRBD1. V was pared by 7 bases and J by 1 base, with 6 bases of the junction left unmatched. This CDR3 region has 15 residues. Germline V lookup: CDR1 MDHEN, CDR2 SYDVKM. Written as DNA, the CDR3 is TGTGCCAGCATTCAGGGGGCGCTGAGCAATCAGCCCCAGCATTTT. Protein: CASIQGALSNQPQHF.